This T cell receptor (beta chain) was captured in a study of blood T cell repertoires in COVID-19. Only in-frame clones appear in the TCRdb table, and some are missing; sequencing was by immunoSEQ multiplex PCR. The table has nearly 50,000 clones, over 65% seen once. The germline gives CDR1 SGDLS, CDR2 YYNGEE. The CDR3 contains 16 residues. Trimming stripped 3 bases from V and 2 bases from J, with 17 bases between. The rearrangement uses TRBV9 and TRBJ1-2, with D hard to call. Material: peripheral blood. This receptor was taken from an older woman with acute or convalescent COVID-19. CDR3 amino acids: CASSARTNTANYGYTF. CDR3 nucleotide sequence: TGTGCCAGCAGCGCACGAACGAACACAGCAAACTATGGCTACACCTTC.